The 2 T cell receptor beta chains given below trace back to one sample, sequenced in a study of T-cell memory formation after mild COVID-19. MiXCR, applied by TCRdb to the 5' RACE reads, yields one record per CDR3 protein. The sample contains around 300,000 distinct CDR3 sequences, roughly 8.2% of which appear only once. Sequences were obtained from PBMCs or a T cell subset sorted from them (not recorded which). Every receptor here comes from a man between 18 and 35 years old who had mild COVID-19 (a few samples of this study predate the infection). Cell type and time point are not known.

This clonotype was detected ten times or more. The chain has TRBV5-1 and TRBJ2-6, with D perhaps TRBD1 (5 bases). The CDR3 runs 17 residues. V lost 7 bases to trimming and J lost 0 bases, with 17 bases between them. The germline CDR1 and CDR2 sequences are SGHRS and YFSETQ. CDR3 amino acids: CASAPNYRSSGANVLTF. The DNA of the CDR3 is TGCGCCAGCGCACCTAATTACAGGTCCTCTGGGGCCAACGTCCTGACTTTC.

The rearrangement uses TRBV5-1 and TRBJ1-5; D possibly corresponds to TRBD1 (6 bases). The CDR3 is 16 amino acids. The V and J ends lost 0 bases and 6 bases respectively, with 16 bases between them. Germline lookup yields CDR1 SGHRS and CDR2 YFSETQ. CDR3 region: CASSLAPTGSSQPQHF. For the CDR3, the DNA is TGCGCCAGCAGCTTGGCTCCGACAGGCTCGAGTCAGCCCCAGCATTTT.